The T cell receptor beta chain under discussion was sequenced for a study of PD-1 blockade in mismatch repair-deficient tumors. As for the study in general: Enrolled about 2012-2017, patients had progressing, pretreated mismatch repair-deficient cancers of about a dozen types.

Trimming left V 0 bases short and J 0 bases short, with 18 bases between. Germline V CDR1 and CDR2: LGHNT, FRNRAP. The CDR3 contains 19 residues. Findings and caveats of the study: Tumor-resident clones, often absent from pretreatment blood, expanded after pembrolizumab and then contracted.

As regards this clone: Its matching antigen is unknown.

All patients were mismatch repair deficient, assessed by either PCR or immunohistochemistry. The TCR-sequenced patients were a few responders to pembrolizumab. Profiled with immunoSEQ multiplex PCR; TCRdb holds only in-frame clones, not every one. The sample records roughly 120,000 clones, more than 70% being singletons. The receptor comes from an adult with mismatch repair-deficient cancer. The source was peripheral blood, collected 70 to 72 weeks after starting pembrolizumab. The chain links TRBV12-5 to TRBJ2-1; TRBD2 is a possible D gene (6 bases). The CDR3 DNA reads TGTGCTAGTGGTTTGGTAGGAGGTGACGACGGGAGCTCCTACAATGAGCAGTTCTTC. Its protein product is CASGLVGGDDGSSYNEQFF.